This TCR beta chain comes out of a study of immune cell composition in non-small cell lung cancer (dated by TCRdb to between 2016 and 2019). Background for the entire study: To assign histologic subtype, which was mostly lung adenocarcinoma or squamous cell carcinoma, H&E was combined with p63, CK5, Napsin A and TTF-1 immunohistochemistry. TCR-beta sequencing from Adaptive Biotechnologies was done on some 35 paired sets of NSCLC tumour and non-adjacent lung specimens and on around 27 tumour-only specimens. Several tumour specimens that had TCR-beta data belonged to rare histological subtypes and were left out of the subtype comparisons. Supplementary cohort #1, around nine lung adenocarcinoma cases, had paired tumour/lung TCR-beta sequencing and TIL populations generated to assess tumour reactivity. Results and caveats for the whole study, not just this receptor: In 10 adenocarcinoma cases, maximal tumour-associated clone frequency correlated strongly with TIL tumour reactivity, whereas overall clonality did not. Smoking pack-years did not significantly correlate with tumour TCR-beta clonality. Tumour-associated clones >0.5% occurred in nearly half of NSCLC cases: approximately 35% of adenocarcinomas versus approximately 80% of squamous carcinomas. Compared with lung adenocarcinoma tumours, lung squamous cell carcinoma showed significantly higher Top 10 clone scores and productive clonality. The reactivity cohort included only around eleven cases, and whether tumour-reactive clones share sequences with the dominant in vivo tumour-associated clones was not shown.

Note on this clone: Its antigen is unknown. One base away there is no much larger clone; base qualities are not given.

A two-step multiplex PCR was used to amplify TCR-beta CDR3 regions from genomic DNA, and Illumina-compatible adaptors were added in the second step. As a commercial immunoSEQ service, TCR-beta immunosequencing was carried out on an Illumina platform. On the authors' methods: Two measures summarised the repertoires: productive clonality, and Top 10 Clones, meaning the percentage of T-cell templates coming from the ten most frequent sequences. Values for productive clonality spanned 0 to 1, where a value of 1 indicated a monoclonal population. Using log10 scatter plots, tumour-associated clones were identified as sequences that made up at least 0.1% of tumour T-cell templates yet were absent from the matched non-adjacent lung. Analyses were done in GraphPad Prism7 and R, with Student's t-tests for two-group comparisons, ANOVA for stages, and linear regression for relationships. Here the immuneACCESS table is served through TCRdb, limited to in-frame sequences with V and J called. Missing clones are a known gap in these copies; in checked studies unresolved V genes cover under half, and the rest lacks a known reason. V and J calls and clone size are given by that table; D and trimming were obtained from the DNA. The sample profile shows roughly 1,900 clones; approximately 83% of them were found once. The ten most abundant clones make up around a tenth of the sample.

Trimming takes 2 bases off V and 0 bases off J; junction bases not matched to a gene: 2. From its cysteine to its phenylalanine, the CDR3 spans 15 amino acids. CDR3 DNA only is kept here, 45 bases in frame from base 1. CDR1 and CDR2, looked up from the germline V gene, are SGHTS and YDEGEE. From frozen aliquots of unsorted single-cell suspensions, genomic DNA was isolated using the QIAamp DNA kit. The tumour samples consisted of non-small cell lung cancer tissue that had been surgically resected. Tissues arrived within 2 hours of resection and were immediately processed into single-cell suspensions. Tissue was mechanically dissociated and enzymatically digested with DNase I, collagenase I and hyaluronidase for roughly 30 minutes at 37 °C, then filtered and RBC-lysed.

This receptor chain uses TRBV5-8 and TRBJ1-3; the junction holds 7 bases that match TRBD1. The TCR comes from a human donor with non-small cell lung cancer. Sequencing input: lung tumor tissue. The bases are TGTGCCAGCAGCTTCGGGACAGCCTCTGGAAACACCATATATTTT. This translates into CASSFGTASGNTIYF.